The present T cell receptor beta chain was sequenced within a study of lymphopenia after photon versus proton radiotherapy. A remark on this clone: Its antigen is as yet unknown.

The germline V gene encodes CDR1 PRHDT and CDR2 FYEKMQ (reference sequence). Germline trimming cut 4 bases from V and 6 bases from J; bases unmatched to any gene: 5. This CDR3 spans 14 amino acids. The study's findings and limits: Survival link was tested only in deceased patients; proton benefit remains a possibility. Oligoclonal CD8+ Temra expansion after nadir drove photon patients' diversity drop. Relative stability marked proton patients; photon patients lost diversity and naive cells.

Using immunoSEQ multiplex PCR, the repertoire was profiled, and TCRdb retains in-frame clones only, with some absent. The sample has over 50,000 clones, approximately 84% seen once; the top ten hold roughly 2.3%. The sample in question was peripheral blood, obtained from a patient treated with photon-based radiotherapy. The chain couples TRBV13 to TRBJ2-7; 11 positions agree with TRBD2. The sequence was obtained from a man aged 35 to 55 with gastric cancer. DNA for the CDR3: TGTGCCAGCAGCTCAATAGCGGGGGGGCTCGAGCAGTACTTC. Its translation is CASSSIAGGLEQYF.